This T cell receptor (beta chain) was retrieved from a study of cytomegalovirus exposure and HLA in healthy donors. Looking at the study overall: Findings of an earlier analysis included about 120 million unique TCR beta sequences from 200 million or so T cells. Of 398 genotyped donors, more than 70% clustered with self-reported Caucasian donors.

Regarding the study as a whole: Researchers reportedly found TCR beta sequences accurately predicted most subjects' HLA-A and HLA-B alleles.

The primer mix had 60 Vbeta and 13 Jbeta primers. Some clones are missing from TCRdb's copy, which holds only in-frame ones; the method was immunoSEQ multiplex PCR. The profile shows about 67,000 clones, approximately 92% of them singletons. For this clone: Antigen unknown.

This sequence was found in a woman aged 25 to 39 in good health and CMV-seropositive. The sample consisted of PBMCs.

The CDR3 is CASSQVGQRKYNEQFF. The CDR3 bases are TGTGCCAGCAGCCAAGTGGGCCAGCGGAAGTACAATGAGCAGTTCTTC. The genes are TRBV14 and TRBJ2-1; D possibly corresponds to TRBD2 (5 bases). CDR1 and CDR2 (germline): SGHDN, FVKESK. The ends were cut back, 1 base at V and 4 bases at J, with 14 bases in the middle. This CDR3 has 16 amino acids. The full variable domain, its missing parts supplied by reference TRBV14 and TRBJ2-1, is EAGVTQFPSHSVIEKGQTVTLRCDPISGHDNLYWYRRVMGKEIKFLLHFVKESKQDESGMPNNRFLAERTGGTYSTLKVQPAELEDSGVYFCASSQVGQRKYNEQFFGPGTRLTVL.